Below, one T cell receptor beta chain is given with its context. What antigen it recognizes has not been identified. No base quality values were provided; no much bigger clone lies one nucleotide off. The data were taken from a study of shared clonotypes between healthy human individuals (dated by TCRdb to 2018 to 2020). Notes on the research overall: A few men and a couple of women, aged 18 to 49 years, made up the cohort. For each donor, CD4 naive and CD4 memory were each run on three plates, CD8 naive on two plates, and CD8 memory on one plate. Blood TCR repertoires of about five healthy adults were deeply sequenced to estimate repertoire size and the extent of clonotype sharing between individuals. To increase sequencing depth and limit assay-specific biases, different laboratories used diverse techniques to prepare libraries and sequence TCR repertoires. Each donor's leukapheresis produced roughly between roughly 0.85 and 10 billion PBMCs. Points the paper makes about the study in general: Naive subsets generally had larger estimated clonotype richness than memory subsets. The genetic and exposure-history diversity represented was limited by the small number of donors. Rarefaction of sorted-subset datasets indicated incomplete sequencing despite the large sequencing depth. When four donors were compared, the shared fraction of clonotypes was about 5% for naive CD4, roughly 3.4% for naive CD8, about 2.5% for memory CD4, and 0.35% to 0.4% for memory CD8. Sampling was restricted to blood, and TCR repertoires in tissue are likely to differ from TCR repertoires in blood. Based on pairwise subsampling, the degree of clonotype sharing among donors was expected to be affected by sequencing depth. Compared with non-shared clonotypes, the clonotypes found in all four sorted-subset donors had higher generation probabilities.

CDR1 and CDR2 (SGHRS, YFSETQ) derive from the germline V gene. V sheds 0 bases and J sheds 1 base, leaving 6 bases between their ends. The CDR3 runs 14 residues from the cysteine to the phenylalanine. The read is trimmed to its CDR3 DNA, 42 bases read in frame from base 1. Using the deep immunoSEQ assay, multiplex PCR amplified TCR CDR3 regions from genomic DNA. Genomic DNA extracted from each cell subset was distributed evenly over all wells of several immunoSEQ 96-well plates, and each plate served as one replicate. For sorted subsets, around 200 ng genomic DNA, equal to 25,000 to 35,000 T cell genomes, was loaded into each replicate PCR. The purified libraries were quantified using a Qubit 3.0 fluorometer, sized with a Bioanalyzer 2100, and then quantified again using the KAPA Library Quantification kit. A separate single-read 150-cycle Illumina NextSeq 550 flow cell was used to sequence each immunoSEQ 96-well plate. In the source study's methods: Because only junctional sequences without quality scores were contained in the immunoSEQ output, filtering matching that applied to full-length reads could not be performed. Sequences were annotated with PyIR, a Python wrapper for IgBLAST v1.9, using IMGT germline references to assign V/J genes and CDR3. Reads were filtered out if the reads had weak V/J assignments (E-value above 1e-6), no CDR3, stop codons, out-of-frame junctions, or ambiguous translated residues. V3J clonotypes were defined by identical inferred V gene, J gene, and CDR3 amino acid sequence. Percentage overlap between repertoires was calculated by dividing the number of shared unique clonotypes by the size of the smaller repertoire. Three approaches were used to assess repertoire richness: RTK rarefaction, the Chao1 estimator, and Recon v2.1 estimates of unobserved clonotypes. Generation probabilities for all TCRbeta clonotypes obtained by the gDNA method from a handful of donors were computed using OLGA. TCRdb retrieved this table from immuneACCESS and kept in-frame rearrangements only. Not all clones are present; in checked studies, unresolved V genes account for under half, and no reason is known for the remainder. Clone size and the V and J calls come from that table; the DNA yielded D and trimming. The sample data list around 340,000 clones, and over 70% of these were observed just once. The top ten clonotypes cover more than 9% of the sample.

The donors were healthy, HIV-negative adults who had no recently reported acute infections or vaccinations. Only Caucasian adults living in Nashville, Tennessee, USA were represented among the donors. CD4+ T cells were enriched through magnetic negative selection, after which naive cells were positively selected on CD45RA and the remaining negative fraction served as the memory subset. Blood was obtained by leukapheresis, after which PBMCs were separated by Ficoll-Histopaque density gradient centrifugation and cryopreserved in liquid nitrogen vapor phase. Purity and quantity of every magnetically sorted T cell population were checked by analytical flow cytometry. Genomic DNA was isolated from each sorted fraction and quantified by UV absorbance on a Nanodrop 2000c.

The clonotype originates from a man aged 25-45 years in good health. The sequence is built from TRBV5-1 and TRBJ2-3; the D segment cannot be called with confidence. Sequenced input: memory CD4+ T cells sorted from blood. Reading the label with the study, this specimen's cell subset or site is: CD45RA-negative fraction. The nucleotide sequence is given as TGCGCCAGCAGCTTGGGGCTCGGCACAGATACGCAGTATTTT. It translates as CASSLGLGTDTQYF.